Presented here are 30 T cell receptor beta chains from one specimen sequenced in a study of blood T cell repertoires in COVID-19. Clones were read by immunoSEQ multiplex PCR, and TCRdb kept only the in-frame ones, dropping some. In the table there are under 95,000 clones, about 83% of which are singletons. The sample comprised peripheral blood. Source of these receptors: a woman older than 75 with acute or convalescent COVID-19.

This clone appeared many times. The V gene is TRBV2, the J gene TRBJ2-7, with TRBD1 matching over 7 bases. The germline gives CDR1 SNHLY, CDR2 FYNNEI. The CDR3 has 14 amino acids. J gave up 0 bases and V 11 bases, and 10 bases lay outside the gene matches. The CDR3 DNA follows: TGTGCCTCCTTGTTTGACAGGGACTCCTACGAGCAGTACTTC. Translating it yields CASLFDRDSYEQYF.

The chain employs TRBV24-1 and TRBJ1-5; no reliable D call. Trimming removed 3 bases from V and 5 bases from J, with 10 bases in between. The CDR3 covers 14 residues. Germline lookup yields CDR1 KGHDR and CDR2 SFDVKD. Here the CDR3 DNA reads TGTGCCACCAGTGATCCGCTCCGAGATCAGCCCCAGCATTTT. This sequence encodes CATSDPLRDQPQHF.

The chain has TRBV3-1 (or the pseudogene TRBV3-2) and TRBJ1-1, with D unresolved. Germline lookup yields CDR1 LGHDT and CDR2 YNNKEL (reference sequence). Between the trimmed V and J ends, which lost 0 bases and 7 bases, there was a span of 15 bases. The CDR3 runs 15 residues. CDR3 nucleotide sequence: TGTGCCAGCAGCCAAGAAAGTCTGGGTAGCGTTGAAGCTTTCTTT. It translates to CASSQESLGSVEAFF.

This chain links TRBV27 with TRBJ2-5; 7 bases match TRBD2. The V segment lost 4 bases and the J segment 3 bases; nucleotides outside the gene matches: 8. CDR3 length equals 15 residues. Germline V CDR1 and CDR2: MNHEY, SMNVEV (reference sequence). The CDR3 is CASSSDSAGEETQYF. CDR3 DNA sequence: TGTGCCAGCAGTTCCGACTCCGCGGGGGAAGAGACCCAGTACTTC.

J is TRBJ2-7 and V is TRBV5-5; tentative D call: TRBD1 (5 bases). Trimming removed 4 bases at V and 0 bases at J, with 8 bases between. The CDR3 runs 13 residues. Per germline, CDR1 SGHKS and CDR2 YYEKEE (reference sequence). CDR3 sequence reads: CASSPGHSYEQYF. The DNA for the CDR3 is TGTGCCAGCAGCCCCGGACACTCCTACGAGCAGTACTTC. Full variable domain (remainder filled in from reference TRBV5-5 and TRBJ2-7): DAGVTQSPTHLIKTRGQQVTLRCSPISGHKSVSWYQQVLGQGPQFIFQYYEKEERGRGNFPDRFSARQFPNYSSELNVNALLLGDSALYLCASSPGHSYEQYFGPGTRLTVT.

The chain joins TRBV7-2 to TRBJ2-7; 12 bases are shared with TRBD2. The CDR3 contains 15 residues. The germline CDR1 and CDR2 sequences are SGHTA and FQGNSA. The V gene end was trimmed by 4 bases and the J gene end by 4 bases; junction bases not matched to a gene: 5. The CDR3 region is CASSYGTSGLYEQYF. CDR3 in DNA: TGTGCCAGCAGCTACGGGACTAGCGGGCTATACGAGCAGTACTTC.

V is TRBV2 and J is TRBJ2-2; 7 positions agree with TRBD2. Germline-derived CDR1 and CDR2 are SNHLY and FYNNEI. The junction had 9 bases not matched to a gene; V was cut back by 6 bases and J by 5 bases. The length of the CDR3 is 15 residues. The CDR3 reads CASSATSAGTGELFF. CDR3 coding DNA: TGTGCCAGCAGCGCAACTAGCGCGGGGACCGGGGAGCTGTTTTTT.

CDR3 in amino acids: CASSLGAYTEAFF. In DNA, the CDR3 is TGTGCCAGCAGTTTAGGGGCTTACACTGAAGCTTTCTTT. The gene calls are TRBV12-3 or TRBV12-4 and TRBJ1-1; the D is unclear. V gave up 1 base and J gave up 3 bases, with 6 bases separating them. The CDR3 extends over 13 amino acids.

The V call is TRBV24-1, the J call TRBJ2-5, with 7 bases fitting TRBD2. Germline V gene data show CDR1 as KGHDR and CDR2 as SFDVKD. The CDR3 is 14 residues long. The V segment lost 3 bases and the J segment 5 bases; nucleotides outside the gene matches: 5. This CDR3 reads CATSDRQGGETQYF. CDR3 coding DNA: TGTGCCACCAGTGATCGTCAGGGAGGGGAGACCCAGTACTTC.

The CDR3 DNA follows: TGTGCCAGCAGTTACCGGCCGACAGGGGGATGGGGCGAGCAGTACTTC. The encoded protein is CASSYRPTGGWGEQYF. The chain uses TRBV6-2 or TRBV6-3 and TRBJ2-7, with TRBD1 matching 9 bases. Germline lookup yields CDR1 MNHEY and CDR2 SVGEGT. This CDR3 is built from 16 residues. V shed 2 bases and J 6 bases; nucleotides not matched to a gene: 11.

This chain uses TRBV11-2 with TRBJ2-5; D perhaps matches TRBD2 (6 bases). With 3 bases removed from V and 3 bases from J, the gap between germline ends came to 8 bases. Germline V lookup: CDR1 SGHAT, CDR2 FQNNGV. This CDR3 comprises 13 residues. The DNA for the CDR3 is TGTGCCAGCAGCTTTCCGGGAGAAGAGACCCAGTACTTC. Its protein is CASSFPGEETQYF.

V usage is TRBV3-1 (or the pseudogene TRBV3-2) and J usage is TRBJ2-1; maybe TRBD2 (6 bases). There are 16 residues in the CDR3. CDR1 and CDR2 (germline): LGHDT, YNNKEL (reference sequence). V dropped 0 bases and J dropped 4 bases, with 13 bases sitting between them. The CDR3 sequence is CASSQEPSAGYNEQFF. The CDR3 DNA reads TGTGCCAGCAGCCAAGAGCCTAGCGCAGGGTACAATGAGCAGTTCTTC.

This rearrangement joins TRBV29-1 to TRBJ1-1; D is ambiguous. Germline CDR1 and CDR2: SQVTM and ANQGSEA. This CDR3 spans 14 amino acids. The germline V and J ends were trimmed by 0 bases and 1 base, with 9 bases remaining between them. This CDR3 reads CSVEDAGKNTEAFF. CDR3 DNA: TGCAGCGTTGAAGATGCGGGGAAGAACACTGAAGCTTTCTTT.

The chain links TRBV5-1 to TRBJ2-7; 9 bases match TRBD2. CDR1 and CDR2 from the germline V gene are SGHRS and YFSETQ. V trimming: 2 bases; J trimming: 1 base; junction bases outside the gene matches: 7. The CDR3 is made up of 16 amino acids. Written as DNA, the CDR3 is TGCGCCAGCAGCTTAACTAGCGGGTCCTTTTCCTACGAGCAGTACTTC. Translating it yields CASSLTSGSFSYEQYF. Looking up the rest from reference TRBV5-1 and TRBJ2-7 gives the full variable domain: KAGVTQTPRYLIKTRGQQVTLSCSPISGHRSVSWYQQTPGQGLQFLFEYFSETQRNKGNFPGRFSGRQFSNSRSEMNVSTLELGDSALYLCASSLTSGSFSYEQYFGPGTRLTVT.

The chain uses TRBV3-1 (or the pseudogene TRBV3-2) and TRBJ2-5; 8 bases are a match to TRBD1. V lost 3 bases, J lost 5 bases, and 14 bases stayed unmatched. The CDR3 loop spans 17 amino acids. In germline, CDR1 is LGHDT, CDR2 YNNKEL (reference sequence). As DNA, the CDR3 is TGTGCCAGCAGCCACCTCCGCCGGGACAGGAAGGGGGAGACCCAGTACTTC. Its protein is CASSHLRRDRKGETQYF.

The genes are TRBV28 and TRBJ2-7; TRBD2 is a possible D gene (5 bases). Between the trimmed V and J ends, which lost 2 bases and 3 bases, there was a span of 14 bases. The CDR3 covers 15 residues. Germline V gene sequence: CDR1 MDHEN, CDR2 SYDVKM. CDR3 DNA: TGTGCCAGCAGTTTAGATAGTCTAGCTGGCTACGAGCAGTACTTC. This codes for CASSLDSLAGYEQYF.

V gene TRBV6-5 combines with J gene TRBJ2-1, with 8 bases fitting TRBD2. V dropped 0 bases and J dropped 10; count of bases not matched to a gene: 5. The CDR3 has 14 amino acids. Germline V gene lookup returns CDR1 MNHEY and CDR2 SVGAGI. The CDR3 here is CASSYSGLAYEQFF. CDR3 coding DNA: TGTGCCAGCAGTTACTCTGGACTAGCTTACGAGCAGTTCTTC.

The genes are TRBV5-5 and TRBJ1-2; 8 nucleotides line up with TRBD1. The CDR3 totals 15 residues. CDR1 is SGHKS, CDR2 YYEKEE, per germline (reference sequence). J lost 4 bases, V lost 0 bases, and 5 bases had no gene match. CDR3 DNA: TGTGCCAGCAGCTTGGAAGGACAGGGAACCTATGGCTACACCTTC. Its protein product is CASSLEGQGTYGYTF.

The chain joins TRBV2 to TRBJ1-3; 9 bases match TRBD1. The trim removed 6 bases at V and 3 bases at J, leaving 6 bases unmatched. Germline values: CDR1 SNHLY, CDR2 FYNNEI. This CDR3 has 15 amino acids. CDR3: CASSDDRGYGNTIYF. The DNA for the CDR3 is TGTGCCAGCAGCGACGACAGGGGGTATGGAAACACCATATATTTT. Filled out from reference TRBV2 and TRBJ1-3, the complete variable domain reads EPEVTQTPSHQVTQMGQEVILRCVPISNHLYFYWYRQILGQKVEFLVSFYNNEISEKSEIFDDQFSVERPDGSNFTLKIRSTKLEDSAMYFCASSDDRGYGNTIYFGEGSWLTVV.

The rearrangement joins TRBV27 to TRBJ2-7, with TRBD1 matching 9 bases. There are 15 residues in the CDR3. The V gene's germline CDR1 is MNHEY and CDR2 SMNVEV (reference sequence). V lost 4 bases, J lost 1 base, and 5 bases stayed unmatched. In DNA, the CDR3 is TGTGCCAGCAGTTCTCGGACAGGGGAGTCCTACGAGCAGTACTTC. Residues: CASSSRTGESYEQYF.

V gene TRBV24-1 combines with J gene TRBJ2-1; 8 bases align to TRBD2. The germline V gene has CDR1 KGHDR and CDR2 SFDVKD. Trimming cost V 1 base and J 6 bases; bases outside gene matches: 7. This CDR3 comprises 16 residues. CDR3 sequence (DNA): TGTGCCACCAGTGATTTAGCGGGGGAATCTAGCAATGAGCAGTTCTTC. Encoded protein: CATSDLAGESSNEQFF.

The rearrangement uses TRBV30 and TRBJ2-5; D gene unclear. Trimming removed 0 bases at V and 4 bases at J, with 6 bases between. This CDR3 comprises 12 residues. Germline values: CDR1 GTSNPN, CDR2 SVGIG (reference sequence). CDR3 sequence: CAWSVSGETQYF. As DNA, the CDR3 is TGTGCCTGGAGTGTATCGGGAGAGACCCAGTACTTC.

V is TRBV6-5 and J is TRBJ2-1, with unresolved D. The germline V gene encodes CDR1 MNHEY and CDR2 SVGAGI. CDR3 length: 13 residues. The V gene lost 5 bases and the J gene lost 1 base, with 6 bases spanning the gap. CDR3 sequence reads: CASSPLSYNEQFF. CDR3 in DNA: TGTGCCAGCAGTCCACTGTCCTACAATGAGCAGTTCTTC.

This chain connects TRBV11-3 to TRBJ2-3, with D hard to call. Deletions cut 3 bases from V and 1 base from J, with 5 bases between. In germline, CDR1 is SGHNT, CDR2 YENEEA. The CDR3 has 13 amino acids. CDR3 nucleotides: TGTGCCAGCAGCTTGGGCCGCACAGATACGCAGTATTTT. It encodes CASSLGRTDTQYF.

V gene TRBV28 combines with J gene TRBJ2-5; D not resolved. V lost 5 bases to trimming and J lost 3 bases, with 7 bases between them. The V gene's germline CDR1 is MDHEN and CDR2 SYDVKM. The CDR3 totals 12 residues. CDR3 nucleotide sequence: TGTGCCAGCAGTCCGAGTAAAGAGACCCAGTACTTC. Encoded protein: CASSPSKETQYF.

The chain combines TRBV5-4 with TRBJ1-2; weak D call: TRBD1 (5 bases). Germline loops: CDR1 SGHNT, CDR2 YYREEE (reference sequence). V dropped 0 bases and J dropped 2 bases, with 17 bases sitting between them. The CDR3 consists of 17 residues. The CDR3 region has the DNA TGTGCCAGCAGCTTGGGTGGGGCAGGGAAGGGGAACTATGGCTACACCTTC. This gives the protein CASSLGGAGKGNYGYTF.

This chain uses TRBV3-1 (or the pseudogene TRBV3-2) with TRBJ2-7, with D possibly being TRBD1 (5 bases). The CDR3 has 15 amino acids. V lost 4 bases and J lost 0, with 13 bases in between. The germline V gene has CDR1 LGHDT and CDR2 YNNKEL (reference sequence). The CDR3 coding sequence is TGTGCCAGCAGCCTCGGACAAGTAAACTCCTACGAGCAGTACTTC. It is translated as CASSLGQVNSYEQYF.

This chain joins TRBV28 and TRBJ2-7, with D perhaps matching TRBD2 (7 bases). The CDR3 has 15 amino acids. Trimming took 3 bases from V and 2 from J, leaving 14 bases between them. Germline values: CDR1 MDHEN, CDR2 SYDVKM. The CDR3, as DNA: TGTGCCAGCAGTTTTGGGGGGAGGGGGACCTACGAGCAGTACTTC. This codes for CASSFGGRGTYEQYF.

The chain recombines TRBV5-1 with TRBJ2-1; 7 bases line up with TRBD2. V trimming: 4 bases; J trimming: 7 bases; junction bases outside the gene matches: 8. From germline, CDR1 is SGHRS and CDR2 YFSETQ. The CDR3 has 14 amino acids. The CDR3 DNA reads TGCGCCAGCAGCATAGGACTAGTCCCAAATGAGCAGTTCTTC. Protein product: CASSIGLVPNEQFF. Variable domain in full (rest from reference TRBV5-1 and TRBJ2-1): KAGVTQTPRYLIKTRGQQVTLSCSPISGHRSVSWYQQTPGQGLQFLFEYFSETQRNKGNFPGRFSGRQFSNSRSEMNVSTLELGDSALYLCASSIGLVPNEQFFGPGTRLTVL.

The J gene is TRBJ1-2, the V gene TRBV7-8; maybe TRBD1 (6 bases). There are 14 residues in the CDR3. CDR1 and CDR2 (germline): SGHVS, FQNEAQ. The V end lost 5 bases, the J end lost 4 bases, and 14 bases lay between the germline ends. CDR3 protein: CASSHRGAIYGYTF. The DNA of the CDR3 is TGTGCCAGCAGCCACCGGGGGGCTATCTATGGCTACACCTTC.